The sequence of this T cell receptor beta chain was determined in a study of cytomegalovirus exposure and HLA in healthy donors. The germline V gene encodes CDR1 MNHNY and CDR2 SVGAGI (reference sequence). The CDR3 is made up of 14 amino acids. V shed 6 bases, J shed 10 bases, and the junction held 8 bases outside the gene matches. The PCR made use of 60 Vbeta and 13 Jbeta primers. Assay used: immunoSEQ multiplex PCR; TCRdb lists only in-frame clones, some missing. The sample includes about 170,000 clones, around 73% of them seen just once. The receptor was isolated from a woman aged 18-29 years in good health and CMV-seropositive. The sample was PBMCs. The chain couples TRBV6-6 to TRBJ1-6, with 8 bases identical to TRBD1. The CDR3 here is CASSLGTGESPLHF. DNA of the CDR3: TGTGCCAGCAGCCTCGGGACAGGAGAGTCACCCCTCCACTTT.